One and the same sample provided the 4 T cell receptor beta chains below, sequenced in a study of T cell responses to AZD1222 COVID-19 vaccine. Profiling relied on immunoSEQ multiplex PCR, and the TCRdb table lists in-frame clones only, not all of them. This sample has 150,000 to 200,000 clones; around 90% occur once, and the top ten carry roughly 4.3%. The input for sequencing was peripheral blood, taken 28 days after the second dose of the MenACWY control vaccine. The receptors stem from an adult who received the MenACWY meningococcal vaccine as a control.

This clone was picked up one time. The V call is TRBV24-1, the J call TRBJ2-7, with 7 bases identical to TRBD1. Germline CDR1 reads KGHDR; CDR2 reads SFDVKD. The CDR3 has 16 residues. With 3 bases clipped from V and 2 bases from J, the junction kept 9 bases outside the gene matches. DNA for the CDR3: TGTGCCACCAGTGATGCCCCGCCCGGGACAGCCTACGAGCAGTACTTC. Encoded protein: CATSDAPPGTAYEQYF.

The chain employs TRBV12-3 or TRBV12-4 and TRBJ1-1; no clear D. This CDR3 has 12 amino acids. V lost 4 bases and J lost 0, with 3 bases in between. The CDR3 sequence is CASSWVNTEAFF. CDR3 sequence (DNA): TGTGCCAGCAGTTGGGTGAACACTGAAGCTTTCTTT.

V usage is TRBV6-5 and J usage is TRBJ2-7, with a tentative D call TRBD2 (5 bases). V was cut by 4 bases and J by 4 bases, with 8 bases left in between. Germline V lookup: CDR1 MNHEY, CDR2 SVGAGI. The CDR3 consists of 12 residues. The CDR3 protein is CASSSPGYEQYF. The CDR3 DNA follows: TGTGCCAGCAGTTCCCCGGGGTACGAGCAGTACTTC.

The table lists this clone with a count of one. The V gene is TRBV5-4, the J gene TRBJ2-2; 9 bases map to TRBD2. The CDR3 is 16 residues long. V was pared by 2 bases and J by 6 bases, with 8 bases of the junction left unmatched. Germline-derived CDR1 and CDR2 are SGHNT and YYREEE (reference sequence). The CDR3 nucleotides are TGTGCCAGCAGCTTCGGCGGGAGGGCCTCGGCCGGGGAGCTGTTTTTT. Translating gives CASSFGGRASAGELFF.